The source of this T cell receptor beta chain is a study of vaccination effects on CD4 cells after COVID-19 (dated by TCRdb to between 2021 and 2024). As for the study more broadly: Each participant got two doses of an mRNA SARS-CoV-2 vaccine, either BNT162b2 or mRNA-1273. Pre-vaccine samples were drawn from a couple of convalescent patients 16 days and one week before the first dose, at 142 and 148 days after COVID-19 diagnosis. SARS-CoV-2 spike-specific CD4+ TCR repertoires were compared before and after mRNA vaccination in COVID-19 convalescent patients and in infection-naive vaccine recipients. Altogether, some 11 COVID-19 convalescent patients and 4 SARS-CoV-2-naive healthy vaccine recipients made up the full study. Cultures from other donors in the study were sequenced with the Oncomine TCR Beta short-read assay on an Illumina iSeq 100. What the study reported, not specific to this receptor: Both infection-induced and vaccine-induced clones contracted markedly at late post-vaccination timepoints, which is consistent with waning T cell responses. Among convalescent patients, the spike-reactive repertoire after vaccination was made up mainly of new vaccine-induced clones that were largely distinct from the clones induced by infection. Only a small number of convalescent patients were included, and no early post-infection timepoints were available, which limited the study.

Libraries were built with the immunoSEQ multiplex PCR assay. DNA from the cultured and isolated CD4+ T cells underwent TCR beta CDR3 sequencing. The authors' analysis ran thus. Non-productive TCR sequences were discarded, and reads were trimmed to the CDR3 region, with only CDR3s of 7 or more amino acids retained. The MANAFEST web app was used to identify antigen-specific clonotypes by comparing expansion in peptide wells with expansion in reference cultures. Positive clones required FDR<0.05 expansion versus reference and all other wells, odds ratio above 5, and frequency above 0.1% in two replicate wells. A clonotype was defined as cross-reactive if the clonotype was significantly expanded both in SARS-CoV-2 spike wells and in at least one common cold coronavirus spike condition. Levenshtein distance calculated with the stringdist R package was used to assess CDR3 similarity, and unrooted trees were constructed with ape in R 3.6.1. Imported from immuneACCESS, the table was reduced by TCRdb to in-frame sequences with V and J called. These copies leave out some clones; in studies compared against another copy, an unresolved V gene accounts for under half, and the cause of the remainder is not known. Clone size and the V and J calls come from that table; the DNA yielded D and trimming. This sample lists some 25,000 clones; around 76% were detected once. Approximately 15% of the sample rests with the top ten.

In the ViraFEST assay, PBMC were stimulated with viral peptide pools, and antigen-specific CD4+ T cell clonotypes were then identified by expansion using TCR sequencing. After around eleven days of culture, CD4+ T cells were isolated with the EasySep CD4+ T cell isolation kit. PCR-confirmed SARS-CoV-2 infection had occurred in convalescent patients between March and December 2020, before the Alpha, Beta and Delta variants emerged in the United States. Some 2 million PBMC per well were cultured in IMDM with roughly 5% human AB serum, 8.5 to 10 IU/ml IL-2 and gentamicin, plus 10 ug/ml peptides. On days 3 and 7, half of the culture medium was replaced with fresh IL-2-containing medium. Unless otherwise noted, each peptide stimulation condition was cultured in triplicate wells. PBMC were separated from whole blood using Ficoll-Paque Plus gradient centrifugation and were then either cryopreserved at -140C or used fresh. Overlapping peptide pools spanned the spike proteins of SARS-CoV-2 and the common cold coronaviruses HCoV-NL63, HCoV-OC43 and HCoV-229E. The QIAamp micro DNA kit was used to extract genomic DNA from the cultured CD4+ T cells.

Regarding this clone: What this receptor recognizes is not known. Base qualities are not recorded, but no much larger clone differs from it by a single base.

V is cut by 4 bases and J by 1 base, and the space between the germline ends is 11 bases. CDR3 length: 15 amino acids, cysteine to phenylalanine. The sequence is cut down to CDR3 DNA, 45 bases in frame from base 1. The germline V gene (reference sequence) specifies SGHKS as CDR1 and YYEKEE as CDR2. Sequencing was performed on CD4+ T cells from PBMCs cultured with SARS-CoV-2 spike peptides, taken before COVID-19 vaccination. Interpreted using the paper, the cell subset or site label stands for: SARS-CoV-2 spike overlapping peptide pool stimulation. The chain couples TRBV5-5 to TRBJ2-2; the D gene is unclear. The TCR comes from a human donor who had a prior SARS-CoV-2 infection. This receptor has the CDR3 CASSRRVGNTGELFF. The DNA sequence is given as TGTGCCAGCAGCCGTCGGGTGGGGAACACCGGGGAGCTGTTTTTT.